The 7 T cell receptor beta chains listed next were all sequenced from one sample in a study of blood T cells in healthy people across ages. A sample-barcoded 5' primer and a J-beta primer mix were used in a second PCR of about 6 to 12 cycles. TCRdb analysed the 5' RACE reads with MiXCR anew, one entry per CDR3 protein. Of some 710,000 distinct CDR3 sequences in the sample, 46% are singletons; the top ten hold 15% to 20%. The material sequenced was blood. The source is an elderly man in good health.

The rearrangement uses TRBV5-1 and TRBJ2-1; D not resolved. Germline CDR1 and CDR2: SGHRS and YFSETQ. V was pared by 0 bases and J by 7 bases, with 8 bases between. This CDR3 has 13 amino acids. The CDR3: CASSLEGMNEQFF. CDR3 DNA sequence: TGCGCCAGCAGCTTGGAGGGTATGAATGAGCAGTTCTTC.

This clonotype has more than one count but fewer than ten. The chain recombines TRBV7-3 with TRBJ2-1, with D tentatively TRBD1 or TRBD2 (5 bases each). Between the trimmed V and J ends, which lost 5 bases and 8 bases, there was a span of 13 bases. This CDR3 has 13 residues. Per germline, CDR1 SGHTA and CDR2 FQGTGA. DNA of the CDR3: TGTGCCAGCAGCGTAGATAGGGGAGATGAGCAGTTCTTC. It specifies CASSVDRGDEQFF.

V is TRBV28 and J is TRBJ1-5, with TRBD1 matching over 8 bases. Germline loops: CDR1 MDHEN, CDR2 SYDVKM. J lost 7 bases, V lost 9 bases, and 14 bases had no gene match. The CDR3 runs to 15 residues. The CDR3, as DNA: TGTGCCAGTACGAAGGCAGGGGGCGCCCGGCAGCCCCAGCATTTT. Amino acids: CASTKAGGARQPQHF.

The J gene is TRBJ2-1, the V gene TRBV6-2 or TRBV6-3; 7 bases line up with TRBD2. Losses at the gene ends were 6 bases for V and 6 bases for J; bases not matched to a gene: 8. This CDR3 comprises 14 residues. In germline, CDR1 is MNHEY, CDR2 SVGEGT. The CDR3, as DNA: TGTGCCAGCAGACCGGGACTATTTCCCAATGAGCAGTTCTTC. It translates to CASRPGLFPNEQFF.

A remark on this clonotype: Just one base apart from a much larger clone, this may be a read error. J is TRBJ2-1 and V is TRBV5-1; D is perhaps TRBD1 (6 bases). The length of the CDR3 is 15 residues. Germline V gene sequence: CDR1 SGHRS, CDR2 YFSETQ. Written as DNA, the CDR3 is TGCGCCAGCGGCTTGTTACAGGGTTCGGGGAATGAGCAGTTCTTC. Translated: CASGLLQGSGNEQFF.

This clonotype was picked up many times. The CDR3 reads CASSGYYEQYF. The CDR3, as DNA: TGTGCCAGCTCTGGATACTACGAGCAGTACTTC. This chain links TRBV2 with TRBJ2-7; D gene uncertain. This CDR3 has 11 residues. Per the germline V gene, CDR1 is SNHLY and CDR2 is FYNNEI. With 8 bases removed from V and 3 bases from J, the gap between germline ends came to 8 bases.

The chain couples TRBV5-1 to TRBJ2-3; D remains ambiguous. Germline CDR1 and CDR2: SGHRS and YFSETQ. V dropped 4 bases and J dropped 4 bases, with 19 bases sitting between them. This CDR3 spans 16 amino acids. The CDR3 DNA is TGCGCCAGCAGCGCCGACCTGCAACTCAACCCAGATACGCAGTATTTT. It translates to CASSADLQLNPDTQYF.